This paragraph covers one T cell receptor (beta chain) sequence. Its binding antigen is unknown. No much larger clone is present one base from it, and per-base qualities are unavailable. The immunoSEQ Assay, a bias-controlled multiplex PCR, was used to amplify TCRbeta CDR3 regions from genomic DNA. The paper's data handling went like this. Within the assay, amplification of reference gene primers was used to estimate how many nucleated cells each sample contained. To quantify the absolute abundance of each unique TCRbeta CDR3 rearrangement, sequence reads were collapsed and filtered. For each sample, productive Simpson clonality was calculated as the square root of Simpson's diversity index over productive rearrangements. The table comes from immuneACCESS by way of TCRdb, which keeps in-frame sequences with V and J called. Part of the clones is missing from these tables; in studies checked, under half for an unresolved V gene and the rest for unknown reasons. From that table come the V and J calls and clone size; the DNA was used to work out D and trimming. This sample gives about 230,000 clones in total; roughly 85% of them show up just once. The leading ten clones occupy about a tenth of the sample.

Participants in the prospective study were aged roughly 18 to 100 years, lived in 20 to 25 United States geographic areas, and enrolled through a virtual design. In the prospective study, cohorts were assigned on the basis of participant-reported clinical history obtained from a screening survey and a study questionnaire. For ImmuneRACE Cohort 3, a participant was defined as recovered based on two consecutive negative NP/OP PCR tests, clearance by a healthcare professional, or resolution of symptoms. Mobile phlebotomists in the prospective study collected whole blood, serum and a nasopharyngeal or oropharyngeal swab from every participant. Participants in the prospective study had the option to provide additional blood draws and questionnaires over an approximately 2-month period. Prospective study blood samples were shipped either frozen or at room temperature before DNA extraction. This sample was included in a study of blood T cell repertoires in COVID-19 (dated by TCRdb to 2020 to 2022). Notes on the research overall: Collaborator samples came from the United States, Italy and Spain and covered acute and convalescent phases of COVID-19. The repertoires were made available in a free public database intended to serve as a resource for research on the immune response to SARS-CoV-2. Where available, HLA class I and class II types were taken from metadata supplied by the sample provider and were not determined by assay-based typing. The prospective study material was composed of cDNA or gDNA derived from T cells, B-cell-depleted T cells, or PBMCs. Nearly every sample came with metadata listing a de-identified subject ID, COVID-19 status, age in years and sex. Deeply sampled blood TCRbeta repertoires from subjects exposed to, actively infected with, or recovered from COVID-19 were included in the dataset. The samples were drawn from the first 160 participants of the ongoing ImmuneRACE study and from about 1,200 subjects provided by 6 global collaborators.

Broad study findings and their caveats: How much clinical and demographic metadata was included differed by source and by participant, and the metadata was provided uncurated.

The sequence came from a man aged 25-45 years who had recovered from COVID-19. The sequencing sample was made of PBMCs or T cells enriched from blood (not recorded which).

The nucleotide sequence is given as TGTGCCAGCAGCCGACGACAGGGGGAGAACACTGAAGCTTTCTTT. Translated, this is CASSRRQGENTEAFF. This receptor chain uses TRBV14 and TRBJ1-1, with TRBD1 matching 9 junction bases. V loses 4 bases at its end and J loses 1 base; junction bases beyond the gene matches: 4. Via the germline V gene, CDR1 is SGHDN and CDR2 FVKESK. Spanning cysteine to phenylalanine, the CDR3 consists of 15 amino acids. Solely the CDR3 DNA is kept, with 45 bases framed from the first base.